This record covers a single T cell receptor (beta chain). Trimming removed 3 bases from V and 1 base from J, with 16 bases in between. The CDR3 spans 16 residues. Germline loops: CDR1 SGDLS, CDR2 YYNGEE. The sample belongs to a study of cytomegalovirus exposure and HLA in healthy donors. Amplification used 60 Vbeta primers and 13 Jbeta primers. Repertoires were generated with immunoSEQ multiplex PCR, while TCRdb's copy carries only in-frame clones and drops some. Across 100,000 to 150,000 clones, the top ten clones capture over 1.5% of the sample. The rearrangement links TRBV9 to TRBJ1-2; D possibly corresponds to TRBD1 (6 bases). What was sequenced was PBMCs. The sequence was obtained from a middle-aged woman in good health and CMV-seropositive. This chain's CDR3 is CASSADSDNLNYGYTF. Written as DNA, the CDR3 is TGTGCCAGCAGCGCGGACAGTGACAACCTTAACTATGGCTACACCTTC.